The 23 T cell receptor beta chains below were found in one sample sequenced in a study of cytomegalovirus exposure and HLA in healthy donors. With 60 Vbeta and 13 Jbeta primers, the PCR was carried out. The data were produced by immunoSEQ multiplex PCR, yet TCRdb's version contains in-frame clones alone and is incomplete. This sample has tens of thousands of clones, with about 80% found just once. Sequenced: PBMCs. The receptors here all came from a man under 40 in good health and CMV-seronegative.

The V call is TRBV7-9, the J call TRBJ2-3; no reliable D call. Trimming took off 3 bases at V and 6 bases at J, with 7 bases between the two ends. This CDR3 region has 12 residues. CDR1 and CDR2 from the germline V gene are SEHNR and FQNEAQ (reference sequence). CDR3 loop: CASSFAVDTQYF. DNA for the CDR3: TGTGCCAGCAGCTTCGCAGTTGATACGCAGTATTTT.

V and J are TRBV2 and TRBJ1-6, with 9 bases fitting TRBD1. With V trimmed by 6 bases and J by 7 bases, 4 bases remained unmatched. Germline loops: CDR1 SNHLY, CDR2 FYNNEI. This CDR3 is built from 14 residues. In DNA form, the CDR3 reads TGTGCCAGCAGACAAGGACAGGGGAATTCACCCCTCCACTTT. Translated: CASRQGQGNSPLHF.

The chain carries TRBV27 and TRBJ1-1, with D unclear. The germline gives CDR1 MNHEY, CDR2 SMNVEV (reference sequence). The V end was cut by 2 bases, the J end by 8 bases, with 12 bases between. The CDR3 is made up of 13 amino acids. The chain's CDR3 is CASSLKGWREAFF. The DNA of the CDR3 is TGTGCCAGCAGTTTAAAAGGGTGGAGGGAAGCTTTCTTT.

The chain employs TRBV11-1 and TRBJ1-1; no clear D. CDR1 is SGHAT and CDR2 is FQDESV in the germline V gene (reference sequence). The germline V and J ends were trimmed by 5 bases and 5 bases, with 12 bases remaining between them. This CDR3 contains 13 residues. The CDR3 sequence: CASSLVSLTEAFF. The CDR3 nucleotides are TGTGCCAGCAGCCTTGTGTCGCTAACTGAAGCTTTCTTT.

The sample holds a few counts of this clone. V and J are TRBV11-3 and TRBJ2-1; D unresolved. CDR1 is SGHNT and CDR2 is YENEEA in the germline V gene. V lost 1 base to trimming and J lost 9 bases, with 7 bases between them. The CDR3 length is 12 residues. CDR3 nucleotides: TGTGCCAGCAGCTTAGCTTTCGGTGAGCAGTTCTTC. Its translation is CASSLAFGEQFF. Filled out from reference TRBV11-3 and TRBJ2-1, the complete variable domain reads EAGVVQSPRYKIIEKKQPVAFWCNPISGHNTLYWYLQNLGQGPELLIRYENEEAVDDSQLPKDRFSAERLKGVDSTLKIQPAELGDSAVYLCASSLAFGEQFFGPGTRLTVL.

The chain links TRBV5-1 to TRBJ1-2, with 10 bases lining up with TRBD1. Germline V lookup: CDR1 SGHRS, CDR2 YFSETQ. V gave up 0 bases and J gave up 6 bases; unmatched junction bases: 2. The length of the CDR3 is 14 residues. The CDR3 DNA sequence: TGCGCCAGCAGCTTGGTGGGACAGGGGCATGGCTACACCTTC. This translates into CASSLVGQGHGYTF.

Regarding this clone: Other nucleotide sequences from this sample produce the same CDR3. The rearrangement uses TRBV6-5 and TRBJ2-6; D possibly corresponds to TRBD1 (6 bases). The CDR3 runs 15 residues. Germline V gives CDR1 MNHEY, CDR2 SVGAGI. V was clipped by 2 bases and J by 2 bases, with 7 bases between them. The CDR3 nucleotides read TGTGCCAGCAGTTACCGGACAGCTGGGGCCAACGTCCTGACTTTC. This gives the protein CASSYRTAGANVLTF.

The V and J genes are TRBV11-2 and TRBJ2-7; 9 bases are a match to TRBD1. The CDR3 sequence is 16 residues long. In germline, CDR1 is SGHAT, CDR2 FQNNGV. The J segment lost 2 bases and the V segment lost 5 bases, leaving 10 bases of the junction unmatched. The CDR3: CASSDPTGGSTYEQYF. CDR3 DNA: TGTGCCAGCAGCGACCCAACAGGGGGCTCAACCTACGAGCAGTACTTC. The complete variable domain, with remaining parts taken from reference TRBV11-2 and TRBJ2-7, reads EAGVAQSPRYKIIEKRQSVAFWCNPISGHATLYWYQQILGQGPKLLIQFQNNGVVDDSQLPKDRFSAERLKGVDSTLKIQPAKLEDSAVYLCASSDPTGGSTYEQYFGPGTRLTVT.

V and J are TRBV4-1 and TRBJ1-1; no reliable D call. The CDR3 totals 17 residues. CDR1 and CDR2 from the germline V gene are MGHRA and YSYEKL. Trimming removed 1 base from V and 4 bases from J, with 19 bases in between. The CDR3: CASSQGIAFGVGTEAFF. The CDR3 region has the DNA TGCGCCAGCAGCCAAGGGATAGCGTTTGGGGTTGGCACTGAAGCTTTCTTT.

The gene calls are TRBV19 and TRBJ1-1; TRBD1 might be the D (5 bases). The V end was cut by 5 bases, the J end by 10 bases, with 26 bases between. CDR3 length: 16 residues. From germline, CDR1 is LNHDA and CDR2 SQIVND (reference sequence). CDR3 protein: CASSGPGRALPVVAFF. CDR3 DNA: TGTGCCAGTAGTGGTCCCGGCAGGGCCCTCCCGGTGGTAGCTTTCTTT.

The V and J genes are TRBV19 and TRBJ1-5, with 8 nucleotides matching TRBD1. The CDR3 is 15 residues long. Trimming took 6 bases from V and 4 from J; bases not matched to a gene: 8. The germline gives CDR1 LNHDA, CDR2 SQIVND (reference sequence). DNA of the CDR3: TGTGCCAGTAGCACACCACGACAGGGGAATCAGCCCCAGCATTTT. This codes for CASSTPRQGNQPQHF.

The chain links TRBV11-1 to TRBJ2-2, with 9 bases identical to TRBD1. Looked up from germline, CDR1 is SGHAT and CDR2 is FQDESV (reference sequence). V gave up 5 bases and J gave up 6 bases; unmatched junction bases: 13. The CDR3 length is 17 residues. The CDR3: CASSVYPGTGPAGELFF. In DNA, the CDR3 is TGTGCCAGCAGCGTATACCCCGGGACAGGGCCCGCCGGGGAGCTGTTTTTT.

CDR3 sequence: CASSKVPSGSFFEQFF. The DNA for the CDR3 is TGTGCCAGCAGCAAAGTTCCCAGCGGGAGTTTCTTTGAGCAGTTCTTC. The rearrangement uses TRBV21-1 and TRBJ2-1; the table's TRBD2 call for D was not verified on the DNA. TRBV21-1 is a listed pseudogene. This CDR3 has 16 amino acids.

V usage is TRBV6-1 and J usage is TRBJ1-2; D is ambiguous. CDR1 is MNHNS, CDR2 SASEGT, per germline. With 3 bases removed from V and 5 bases from J, the gap between germline ends came to 13 bases. The CDR3 contains 14 residues. DNA for the CDR3: TGTGCCAGCAGTGAGAGGTACGCGTCTTATGGCTACACCTTC. It specifies CASSERYASYGYTF.

The chain recombines TRBV7-3 with TRBJ1-1, with D unclear. CDR1 SGHTA and CDR2 FQGTGA come from the germline V gene. Trimming pared 1 base from V and 3 bases from J, leaving 12 bases between. CDR3 length: 15 amino acids. The CDR3 sequence is CASSLSPLQDTEAFF. The CDR3, as DNA: TGTGCCAGCAGCTTAAGCCCCCTGCAGGACACTGAAGCTTTCTTT. Complete variable domain (other parts from reference TRBV7-3 and TRBJ1-1): GAGVSQTPSNKVTEKGKYVELRCDPISGHTALYWYRQSLGQGPEFLIYFQGTGAADDSGLPNDRFFAVRPEGSVSTLKIQRTERGDSAVYLCASSLSPLQDTEAFFGQGTRLTVV.

This clone was seen once. The chain couples TRBV19 to TRBJ1-5; no reliable D call. Germline loops: CDR1 LNHDA, CDR2 SQIVND (reference sequence). V lost 8 bases and J 5 bases, leaving 16 bases between the germline ends. The CDR3 sequence is 14 residues long. The CDR3 protein is CASGNRGWHQPQHF. The CDR3, as DNA: TGTGCCAGTGGAAACCGGGGTTGGCATCAGCCCCAGCATTTT. The full variable domain, with the rest looked up from reference TRBV19 and TRBJ1-5, is DGGITQSPKYLFRKEGQNVTLSCEQNLNHDAMYWYRQDPGQGLRLIYYSQIVNDFQKGDIAEGYSVSREKKESFPLTVTSAQKNPTAFYLCASGNRGWHQPQHFGDGTRLSIL.

CDR3 nucleotides: TGTGCCAGCAGAGAAACGCGGACTAGCGAGGTAACCGAGCAGTACTTC. It is translated as CASRETRTSEVTEQYF. The V gene is TRBV28, the J gene TRBJ2-5; TRBD2 aligns across 9 bases. The J call may be incorrect, as the DNA end agrees better with TRBJ2-7. CDR1 MDHEN and CDR2 SYDVKM come from the germline V gene. The CDR3 length is 16 residues.

This clone was seen a single time. The chain couples TRBV5-1 to TRBJ1-4; possible D gene TRBD1, 6 bases. Trimming took 2 bases from V and 8 from J, leaving 19 bases between them. The CDR3 is 16 residues long. CDR1 is SGHRS, CDR2 YFSETQ, per germline. CDR3 residues: CASSFRRRGGSEKLFF. Here the CDR3 DNA reads TGCGCCAGCAGCTTTCGACGCAGGGGTGGTTCGGAAAAACTGTTTTTT. Full variable domain (outside the CDR3, taken from reference TRBV5-1 and TRBJ1-4): KAGVTQTPRYLIKTRGQQVTLSCSPISGHRSVSWYQQTPGQGLQFLFEYFSETQRNKGNFPGRFSGRQFSNSRSEMNVSTLELGDSALYLCASSFRRRGGSEKLFFGSGTQLSVL.

The count of this clone is one. The J gene is TRBJ2-6, the V gene TRBV11-2, with D possibly TRBD2 on 5 matching bases. Looked up from germline, CDR1 is SGHAT and CDR2 is FQNNGV. Trimming shortened V by 1 base and J by 1 base, and 8 bases separated the two germline ends. The CDR3 runs 16 residues. The CDR3 DNA sequence: TGTGCCAGCAGCTTAGTATCGGGATCTGGGGCCAACGTCCTGACTTTC. Amino acids: CASSLVSGSGANVLTF.

This clone appeared a single time. This rearrangement joins TRBV13 to TRBJ2-7; 7 positions match TRBD1. This CDR3 spans 14 amino acids. Unmatched junction bases numbered 4, after V lost 3 bases and J lost 2 bases. Germline V gene data show CDR1 as PRHDT and CDR2 as FYEKMQ (reference sequence). This CDR3 is CASSLNQGAYEQYF. CDR3 in DNA: TGTGCCAGCAGCTTGAATCAGGGGGCCTACGAGCAGTACTTC. The full variable domain, with the rest looked up from reference TRBV13 and TRBJ2-7, is AAGVIQSPRHLIKEKRETATLKCYPIPRHDTVYWYQQGPGQDPQFLISFYEKMQSDKGSIPDRFSAQQFSDYHSELNMSSLELGDSALYFCASSLNQGAYEQYFGPGTRLTVT.

The gene calls are TRBV5-6 and TRBJ1-2, with D unclear. This CDR3 is built from 19 residues. V lost 0 bases to trimming and J lost 7 bases, with 28 bases between them. Germline V gives CDR1 SGHDT, CDR2 YYEEEE. In DNA form, the CDR3 reads TGTGCCAGCAGCTTGGATTGGGCAATGGGCTTGGTTGATGTAAGTGGCTACACCTTC. This translates into CASSLDWAMGLVDVSGYTF.

The chain combines TRBV18 with TRBJ1-1, with D uncertain. The germline V gene has CDR1 KGHSH and CDR2 LQKENI. Trimming shortened V by 3 bases and J by 2 bases, and 7 bases separated the two germline ends. This CDR3 is 13 amino acids long. The DNA for the CDR3 is TGTGCCAGCTCACCGGGCCCCAACACTGAAGCTTTCTTT. Protein: CASSPGPNTEAFF.

In its sample, this clone was seen once. The chain uses TRBV29-1 and TRBJ2-7, with 9 bases matching TRBD1. Germline V CDR1 and CDR2: SQVTM, ANQGSEA. This CDR3 is built from 13 residues. The V segment lost 6 bases and the J segment 1 base; nucleotides outside the gene matches: 4. The CDR3 region is CSVGTGRSYEQYF. The CDR3 bases are TGCAGCGTGGGGACAGGGAGGTCCTACGAGCAGTACTTC.